The rows below give T cell receptor beta chains drawn from one sample of a study of T cells after yellow fever vaccination. TCRdb used MiXCR to reprocess the 5' RACE reads, holding one entry per CDR3 protein. The sample includes 400,000 or so distinct CDR3 sequences, under 20% of them seen just once. This specimen consisted of PBMCs, obtained before the yellow fever booster vaccination. The source of these receptors is a man aged 18 to 35 who received the YFV17D yellow fever vaccine. Both conserved end residues are part of each CDR3. Each record gives: CDR3 protein, CDR3 DNA, D gene, CDR3 length, V gene, J gene, clone size. D genes are given only for firm matches. The size entry is marked missing in some rows and otherwise reads once, few, many or a size class.

CDR3: CATSRAGRETQYF; DNA: TGTGCCACCAGCAGGGCCGGCCGGGAGACCCAGTACTTC; D: .; length: 13; V: TRBV15; J: TRBJ2-5; size: few
CDR3: CSAKRSGLGAFF; DNA: TGCAGTGCTAAAAGGAGTGGTTTGGGAGCTTTCTTT; D: .; length: 12; V: TRBV20-1; J: TRBJ1-1; size: few
CDR3: CASSTLRGPDEQFF; DNA: TGTGCCAGCAGCACTCTTCGGGGGCCCGATGAGCAGTTCTTC; D: .; length: 14; V: TRBV7-2; J: TRBJ2-1; size: few
CDR3: CASTRGSEQFF; DNA: TGTGCCAGCACCAGGGGAAGTGAGCAGTTCTTC; D: .; length: 11; V: TRBV6-5; J: TRBJ2-1; size: .
CDR3: CASSPIGGGNTGELFF; DNA: TGCGCCAGCAGCCCCATCGGCGGGGGTAACACCGGGGAGCTGTTTTTT; D: TRBD2; length: 16; V: TRBV4-3; J: TRBJ2-2; size: once
CDR3: CASSSTGQRSRRGGTDTQFF; DNA: TGTGCCAGCAGTTCAACCGGGCAAAGAAGCAGGCGGGGTGGCACAGATACGCAGTTTTTT; D: .; length: 20; V: TRBV28; J: TRBJ2-3; size: once
CDR3: CASSLTRDPLTQYF; DNA: TGTGCCAGCAGTTTAACCAGGGACCCCCTGACCCAGTACTTC; D: .; length: 14; V: TRBV28; J: TRBJ2-5; size: .
CDR3: CASSLEGAATDTQYF; DNA: TGTGCCAGCAGCTTAGAAGGGGCCGCCACAGATACGCAGTATTTT; D: .; length: 15; V: TRBV7-8; J: TRBJ2-3; size: few
CDR3: CASSHMNTEAFF; DNA: TGTGCCAGCAGTCACATGAACACTGAAGCTTTCTTT; D: .; length: 12; V: TRBV12-3/TRBV12-4; J: TRBJ1-1; size: few
CDR3: CASSQDLSTNYGYTF; DNA: TGCGCCAGCAGCCAAGATCTGTCAACTAACTATGGCTACACCTTC; D: .; length: 15; V: TRBV4-3; J: TRBJ1-2; size: few
CDR3: CASSENTWGSLDGYTF; DNA: TGTGCCAGCAGTGAAAATACCTGGGGGAGTCTCGATGGCTACACCTTC; D: .; length: 16; V: TRBV25-1; J: TRBJ1-2; size: .
CDR3: CASSPQGAGLNIQYF; DNA: TGTGCCAGCAGCCCCCAGGGCGCTGGGCTAAACATTCAGTACTTC; D: .; length: 15; V: TRBV7-2; J: TRBJ2-4; size: few
CDR3: CASSPGTNQETQYF; DNA: TGCGCCAGCAGCCCGGGGACTAACCAAGAGACCCAGTACTTC; D: TRBD2; length: 14; V: TRBV5-1; J: TRBJ2-5; size: .
CDR3: CASGRETQYF; DNA: TGTGCCAGTGGCCGGGAGACCCAGTACTTC; D: .; length: 10; V: TRBV19; J: TRBJ2-5; size: .
CDR3: CATSEAGWETQYF; DNA: TGTGCCACCAGTGAGGCGGGTTGGGAGACCCAGTACTTC; D: .; length: 13; V: TRBV24-1; J: TRBJ2-5; size: .
CDR3: CASSPGQGYSDTQYF; DNA: TGCGCCAGCAGTCCGGGACAGGGGTATTCAGATACGCAGTATTTT; D: TRBD1; length: 15; V: TRBV5-1; J: TRBJ2-3; size: .
CDR3: CASSLAWASGGLSYEQYF; DNA: TGCGCCAGCAGCTTGGCCTGGGCTAGCGGGGGCCTCTCCTACGAGCAGTACTTC; D: TRBD2; length: 18; V: TRBV5-1; J: TRBJ2-7; size: .
CDR3: CASSFYEGEVADTQYF; DNA: TGTGCCAGCAGTTTTTATGAGGGGGAGGTTGCAGATACGCAGTATTTT; D: .; length: 16; V: TRBV12-3/TRBV12-4; J: TRBJ2-3; size: .
CDR3: CSATGRSSYNEQFF; DNA: TGCAGTGCAACAGGGCGCAGCTCCTACAATGAGCAGTTCTTC; D: .; length: 14; V: TRBV20-1; J: TRBJ2-1; size: many
CDR3: CASSQDTSRHLNTGELFF; DNA: TGTGCCAGCAGCCAAGATACCTCAAGACACTTGAACACCGGGGAGCTGTTTTTT; D: .; length: 18; V: TRBV4-2; J: TRBJ2-2; size: .
CDR3: CASRPQQGAIGETQYF; DNA: TGCGCCAGCAGACCACAACAGGGGGCTATAGGAGAGACCCAGTACTTC; D: TRBD1; length: 16; V: TRBV5-1; J: TRBJ2-5; size: many
CDR3: CASREGTGAESPLHF; DNA: TGCGCCAGCAGGGAAGGGACAGGGGCGGAATCACCCCTCCACTTT; D: TRBD1; length: 15; V: TRBV5-1; J: TRBJ1-6; size: few
CDR3: CSVDTENTGELFF; DNA: TGCAGCGTTGACACAGAGAACACCGGGGAGCTGTTTTTT; D: .; length: 13; V: TRBV29-1; J: TRBJ2-2; size: many
CDR3: CASSYTYEQYF; DNA: TGTGCCAGCAGTTACACCTACGAGCAGTACTTC; D: .; length: 11; V: TRBV6-2/TRBV6-3; J: TRBJ2-7; size: few
CDR3: CASSQDWLARAKNIQYF; DNA: TGCGCCAGCAGCCAAGATTGGCTAGCCCGAGCCAAAAACATTCAGTACTTC; D: .; length: 17; V: TRBV4-3; J: TRBJ2-4; size: .
CDR3: CASSDPVGAGEQYF; DNA: TGTGCCAGCAGTGATCCCGTGGGGGCAGGCGAGCAGTACTTC; D: .; length: 14; V: TRBV2; J: TRBJ2-7; size: few
CDR3: CASRSPSTNEQFF; DNA: TGTGCCAGCAGGTCCCCTAGCACCAATGAGCAGTTCTTC; D: .; length: 13; V: TRBV7-3; J: TRBJ2-1; size: few
CDR3: CASSPTGGQETQYF; DNA: TGTGCCAGCAGCCCGACAGGGGGCCAAGAGACCCAGTACTTC; D: TRBD1; length: 14; V: TRBV9; J: TRBJ2-5; size: many
CDR3: CASSLTGDFFSGANVLTF; DNA: TGTGCCAGCAGCTTAACAGGGGACTTTTTCTCTGGGGCCAACGTCCTGACTTTC; D: .; length: 18; V: TRBV7-3; J: TRBJ2-6; size: few
CDR3: CATSDAGTGDGYTF; DNA: TGTGCCACCAGTGATGCCGGGACAGGGGATGGCTACACCTTC; D: TRBD1; length: 14; V: TRBV24-1; J: TRBJ1-2; size: .
CDR3: CSATYYGYTF; DNA: TGCAGTGCTACCTATTATGGCTACACCTTC; D: .; length: 10; V: TRBV20-1; J: TRBJ1-2; size: many
CDR3: CATSSPDRGRETQYF; DNA: TGTGCCACCAGCAGCCCGGACAGGGGGAGAGAGACCCAGTACTTC; D: TRBD1; length: 15; V: TRBV15; J: TRBJ2-5; size: .
CDR3: CSARGKPGQASNQPQHF; DNA: TGCAGTGCTAGAGGGAAACCGGGACAGGCTAGCAATCAGCCCCAGCATTTT; D: TRBD1; length: 17; V: TRBV20-1; J: TRBJ1-5; size: .
CDR3: CASSILAGGFETQYF; DNA: TGTGCCAGCAGTATACTAGCGGGGGGTTTCGAGACCCAGTACTTC; D: TRBD2; length: 15; V: TRBV6-5; J: TRBJ2-5; size: .
CDR3: CASTRGQGKGSEAFF; DNA: TGTGCCAGCACCCGGGGGCAGGGGAAGGGGTCTGAAGCTTTCTTT; D: .; length: 15; V: TRBV9; J: TRBJ1-1; size: .
CDR3: CASSTTDRIGSPLHF; DNA: TGTGCCAGCAGCACAACGGACAGGATCGGGTCACCCCTCCACTTT; D: TRBD1; length: 15; V: TRBV5-5; J: TRBJ1-6; size: many
CDR3: CAISESWTSGHNEQFF; DNA: TGTGCCATCAGTGAGTCCTGGACTAGCGGTCACAATGAGCAGTTCTTC; D: TRBD2; length: 16; V: TRBV10-3; J: TRBJ2-1; size: few
CDR3: CASSHGKGRDVEAFF; DNA: TGCGCCAGCAGCCATGGTAAGGGGAGAGATGTTGAAGCTTTCTTT; D: .; length: 15; V: TRBV4-3; J: TRBJ1-1; size: .
CDR3: CASTGTAADTQYF; DNA: TGCGCCAGCACCGGGACAGCCGCAGATACGCAGTATTTT; D: TRBD1; length: 13; V: TRBV5-1; J: TRBJ2-3; size: few
CDR3: CSARDPQESTDTQYF; DNA: TGCAGTGCTAGAGATCCACAGGAGAGCACAGATACGCAGTATTTT; D: .; length: 15; V: TRBV20-1; J: TRBJ2-3; size: .
CDR3: CASSQQSSGGNTDTQYF; DNA: TGTGCCAGCAGCCAGCAATCGAGCGGGGGGAACACAGATACGCAGTATTTT; D: TRBD2; length: 17; V: TRBV6-5; J: TRBJ2-3; size: .
CDR3: CASSQDLTALRTGELFF; DNA: TGCGCCAGCAGCCAAGATTTGACAGCCCTTCGGACCGGGGAGCTGTTTTTT; D: .; length: 17; V: TRBV4-3; J: TRBJ2-2; size: few
CDR3: CASTPGHQFTDTQYF; DNA: TGTGCCAGCACCCCGGGACACCAATTCACAGATACGCAGTATTTT; D: .; length: 15; V: TRBV6-2/TRBV6-3; J: TRBJ2-3; size: .
CDR3: CASSQDGLGREQYF; DNA: TGCGCCAGCAGCCAAGATGGATTAGGGCGCGAGCAGTACTTC; D: .; length: 14; V: TRBV4-3; J: TRBJ2-7; size: few
CDR3: CASSLAGDGTDTQYF; DNA: TGCGCCAGCAGCTTGGCGGGGGACGGGACAGATACGCAGTATTTT; D: .; length: 15; V: TRBV5-1; J: TRBJ2-3; size: few
CDR3: CASSQGYNYGYTF; DNA: TGCGCCAGCAGCCAAGGATATAACTATGGCTACACCTTC; D: .; length: 13; V: TRBV4-3; J: TRBJ1-2; size: .
CDR3: CASSQDRGSNEKLFF; DNA: TGCGCCAGCAGCCAAGATCGGGGGTCTAATGAAAAACTGTTTTTT; D: .; length: 15; V: TRBV4-3; J: TRBJ1-4; size: .
CDR3: CASTLSLVAGTGGETQYF; DNA: TGTGCCAGCACCCTTTCCCTCGTGGCCGGGACAGGGGGTGAGACCCAGTACTTC; D: TRBD1; length: 18; V: TRBV3-1; J: TRBJ2-5; size: .
CDR3: CASSRQRETQYF; DNA: TGTGCCAGCAGCAGACAGAGGGAGACCCAGTACTTC; D: .; length: 12; V: TRBV7-2; J: TRBJ2-5; size: few
CDR3: CASSVRGPGQGGTQYF; DNA: TGTGCCAGCAGCGTCCGTGGCCCGGGACAGGGTGGGACCCAGTACTTC; D: TRBD1; length: 16; V: TRBV5-5; J: TRBJ2-5; size: .
CDR3: CASSDDGRPLSEQYF; DNA: TGTGCCAGCAGCGACGATGGAAGACCTCTCTCCGAGCAGTACTTC; D: .; length: 15; V: TRBV5-4; J: TRBJ2-7; size: .
CDR3: CASSLDRESEKLFF; DNA: TGTGCCAGCAGCTTAGACAGGGAAAGTGAAAAACTGTTTTTT; D: .; length: 14; V: TRBV7-2; J: TRBJ1-4; size: .
CDR3: CASSIGGLASKNIQYF; DNA: TGTGCCAGTAGTATTGGGGGGCTCGCGTCCAAAAACATTCAGTACTTC; D: .; length: 16; V: TRBV19; J: TRBJ2-4; size: .